This T cell receptor beta chain was documented in a study of T-cell reconstitution after alpha-beta-depleted transplantation in children (dated by TCRdb to between 2015 and 2016). Regarding the complete study: Using TCR repertoire profiling, the study quantitatively followed how T-cell immune reconstitution unfolded in children after TCRalphabeta/CD19-depleted allogeneic hematopoietic cell transplantation.

The germline V gene sets CDR1 to SQVTM and CDR2 to ANQGSEA. The junction shows trimming of 6 bases on V and 7 bases on J, and the gene matches do not reach 5 bases of it. Inclusive of the bounding cysteine and phenylalanine, the CDR3 is 12 residues long. The read is trimmed to its CDR3 DNA, 36 bases read in frame from base 1. This clonotype was detected a few times. The antigen it recognizes is unknown. It has no much larger one-base neighbor in the sample; base qualities were not kept. The library was made by PCR. The sequencing machine was an Illumina HiSeq 2500. TCR libraries were prepared with molecular barcoding, using unique molecular identifiers to normalize TCRbeta repertoire quantification. TCRdb trimmed public reads at Q25 via fastp, called clones via MiXCR and kept in-frame beta chains. Duplicate CDR3 protein sequences are folded into a single record with the most common DNA and genes. A total of approximately 590,000 distinct CDR3 sequences appear in this sample, 10% of them only once. Roughly 4% of the sample lies in the top ten.

The sequences come from PBMCs from the stem cell graft donor, collected from the stem cell graft. The clonotype comes from a human donor who donated a stem cell graft to a child with acute myeloid leukemia. The chain is assembled from TRBV29-1 and TRBJ2-2, and TRBD1 matches 7 of the central bases. This receptor has the CDR3 CSVRQGVGELFF. The nucleotide sequence reads as follows: TGCAGCGTCCGACAGGGTGTCGGGGAGCTGTTTTTT.